These 16 T cell receptor beta chains share one sample of origin, sequenced in a study of beta chain features in type 1 diabetes. Every isolated RNA sample was fully reverse transcribed, so sequencing captured expressed TCRB transcripts. Some clones are missing from TCRdb's copy, which holds only in-frame ones; the method was immunoSEQ multiplex PCR. The sample records 150,000 to 180,000 clones, 11% being singletons. Specimen: central memory CD4+ T cells from blood. Receptor source: a man aged 18 to 30 in good health.

The rearrangement uses TRBV4-1 and TRBJ2-7; D is unclear. The CDR3 sequence is 15 residues long. Trimming removed 4 bases from V and 0 bases from J, with 13 bases in between. Per the germline V gene, CDR1 is MGHRA and CDR2 is YSYEKL. CDR3 sequence: CASSRATTSSYEQYF. CDR3 bases: TGCGCCAGCAGCCGAGCCACGACGTCCTCCTACGAGCAGTACTTC.

This clone appeared a few times. The chain couples TRBV7-2 to TRBJ2-7, with 7 bases matching TRBD2. This CDR3 has 15 residues. J lost 3 bases, V lost 1 base, and 6 bases had no gene match. The germline CDR1 and CDR2 sequences are SGHTA and FQGNSA. CDR3 in amino acids: CASSLGAASGYEQYF. CDR3 nucleotides: TGTGCCAGCAGCTTAGGGGCGGCTAGCGGCTACGAGCAGTACTTC.

This clone was detected a few times. The rearrangement links TRBV6-6 to TRBJ1-5, with D unresolved. Trimming removed 5 bases at V and 1 base at J, with 3 bases between. The CDR3 spans 12 residues. From germline, CDR1 is MNHNY and CDR2 SVGAGI (reference sequence). The CDR3 loop is CASSGSNQPQHF. CDR3 coding DNA: TGTGCCAGCAGTGGCAGCAATCAGCCCCAGCATTTT.

The chain uses TRBV7-2 and TRBJ1-1; D gene uncertain. The CDR3 spans 16 residues. The germline V and J ends were trimmed by 4 bases and 1 base, with 16 bases remaining between them. The germline V gene encodes CDR1 SGHTA and CDR2 FQGNSA. CDR3 region: CASSSSGFGENTEAFF. CDR3 in DNA: TGTGCCAGCAGCTCTTCCGGCTTTGGAGAGAACACTGAAGCTTTCTTT.

The V and J genes are TRBV6-5 and TRBJ2-7, with 10 bases matching TRBD2. Germline-derived CDR1 and CDR2 are MNHEY and SVGAGI. CDR3 length: 14 amino acids. With 8 bases clipped from V and 6 bases from J, the junction kept 10 bases outside the gene matches. As DNA, the CDR3 is TGTGCCAGCGTAAGCGGGGGGGCGGAGGGCGAGCAGTACTTC. This sequence encodes CASVSGGAEGEQYF.

This chain uses TRBV29-1 with TRBJ1-3, with D hard to call. CDR3 size: 11 residues. The germline V gene encodes CDR1 SQVTM and CDR2 ANQGSEA. Trimming left V 6 bases short and J 8 bases short, with 11 bases between. CDR3 protein: CSVQGRDTIYF. CDR3 coding DNA: TGCAGCGTCCAAGGGAGGGACACCATATATTTT.

Only a few counts were recorded for this clone. This specimen includes other DNA sequences encoding the same CDR3. The chain joins TRBV28 to TRBJ2-5; no definite D call. V lost 3 bases, J lost 5 bases, and 4 bases lay in between. Germline V gene lookup returns CDR1 MDHEN and CDR2 SYDVKM. The CDR3 sequence is 11 residues long. The CDR3 DNA sequence: TGTGCCAGCAGTTTTCAGGAGACCCAGTACTTC. This translates into CASSFQETQYF.

The table lists this clone with a few counts. V and J are TRBV7-2 and TRBJ1-6, with D possibly being TRBD1 (5 bases). V lost 4 bases to trimming and J lost 10 bases, with 8 bases between them. The CDR3 has 12 amino acids. Germline V gives CDR1 SGHTA, CDR2 FQGNSA. CDR3 nucleotides: TGTGCCAGCAGCTGGGGGGGGTCACCCCTCCACTTT. Its translation: CASSWGGSPLHF. Complete variable domain (other parts from reference TRBV7-2 and TRBJ1-6): GAGVSQSPSNKVTEKGKDVELRCDPISGHTALYWYRQSLGQGLEFLIYFQGNSAPDKSGLPSDRFSAERTGGSVSTLTIQRTQQEDSAVYLCASSWGGSPLHFGNGTRLTVT.

The V call is TRBV7-9, the J call TRBJ2-7; D is possibly TRBD1 (5 bases). Germline-derived CDR1 and CDR2 are SEHNR and FQNEAQ (reference sequence). The CDR3 extends over 14 amino acids. Trimming left V 7 bases short and J 7 bases short, with 20 bases between. Here the CDR3 DNA reads TGTGCCAGCACCATTAATCCGGCAGGGCGGGAGCAGTACTTC. It encodes CASTINPAGREQYF.

The chain has TRBV9 and TRBJ2-3; 8 positions match TRBD1. Germline V lookup: CDR1 SGDLS, CDR2 YYNGEE. The junction had 7 bases not matched to a gene; V was cut back by 0 bases and J by 4 bases. The CDR3 spans 16 residues. The CDR3 region is CASSVEPGGGADTQYF. In DNA form, the CDR3 reads TGTGCCAGCAGCGTAGAACCAGGGGGCGGAGCAGATACGCAGTATTTT. Filled out from reference TRBV9 and TRBJ2-3, the complete variable domain reads DSGVTQTPKHLITATGQRVTLRCSPRSGDLSVYWYQQSLDQGLQFLIQYYNGEERAKGNILERFSAQQFPDLHSELNLSSLELGDSALYFCASSVEPGGGADTQYFGPGTRLTVL.

This rearrangement joins TRBV7-2 to TRBJ2-7, with D tentatively TRBD1 (6 bases). V was trimmed by 6 bases and J by 3 bases, leaving 15 bases between them. Germline V CDR1 and CDR2: SGHTA, FQGNSA. The CDR3 sequence is 14 residues long. The CDR3 DNA follows: TGTGCCAGCAGACGGGACACCCTTTACTACGAGCAGTACTTC. It codes for CASRRDTLYYEQYF.

This clone has just a few counts. The chain links TRBV11-1 to TRBJ1-2; 8 positions match TRBD1. This CDR3 comprises 16 residues. Germline V gene lookup returns CDR1 SGHAT and CDR2 FQDESV (reference sequence). V shed 5 bases and J 4 bases; nucleotides not matched to a gene: 12. The CDR3 loop is CASSPMGQADFYGYTF. DNA for the CDR3: TGTGCCAGCAGCCCGATGGGACAGGCAGACTTCTATGGCTACACCTTC.

This clone was found a few times. The gene calls are TRBV5-1 and TRBJ1-1; 11 bases align to TRBD1. V shed 1 base, J shed 5 bases, and the junction held 7 bases outside the gene matches. Germline CDR1 reads SGHRS; CDR2 reads YFSETQ. The CDR3 spans 16 residues. As DNA, the CDR3 is TGCGCCAGCAGCTTGTCGGGACAGGGGGTGGGAACTGAAGCTTTCTTT. As protein: CASSLSGQGVGTEAFF.

Turning to this clone: Other DNA sequences in the sample encode the same CDR3. The chain carries TRBV27 and TRBJ2-4, with unresolved D. Germline values: CDR1 MNHEY, CDR2 SMNVEV (reference sequence). Trimming cost V 2 bases and J 4 bases, with 6 bases left between them. This CDR3 has 13 amino acids. CDR3 nucleotide sequence: TGTGCCAGCAGTTTAAATCCAAAAAACATTCAGTACTTC. Amino acids: CASSLNPKNIQYF.

This clone was detected a few times. V gene TRBV7-9 combines with J gene TRBJ2-5, with 8 bases fitting TRBD1. This CDR3 has 15 residues. Germline-derived CDR1 and CDR2 are SEHNR and FQNEAQ (reference sequence). Trimming at V came to 5 bases and at J to 4 bases, leaving 9 bases not matched to a gene. The CDR3 protein is CASSPSPTGGETQYF. The CDR3 nucleotides are TGTGCCAGCAGCCCCTCCCCCACAGGGGGAGAGACCCAGTACTTC.

This clone was seen more than once but under ten times. This clone may be a read error of a much larger clone one base away. The rearrangement uses TRBV7-2 and TRBJ2-6, with 9 bases fitting TRBD1. The CDR3 has 15 amino acids. V shed 5 bases and J 4 bases; nucleotides not matched to a gene: 3. CDR1 is SGHTA, CDR2 FQGNSA, per germline. The chain's CDR3 is CASSPGQGGANVLTF. The CDR3 DNA sequence: TGTGCCAGCAGCCCGGGACAGGGCGGGGCCAACGTCCTGACTTTC.